This T cell receptor beta chain originates from a study of shared clonotypes between healthy human individuals. Notes on this clone: Its antigen remains unidentified.

Germline V gene lookup returns CDR1 MDHEN and CDR2 SYDVKM. Trimming cost V 6 bases and J 7 bases; bases outside gene matches: 10. The CDR3 spans 16 residues. Some clones are missing from TCRdb's copy, which holds only in-frame ones; the method was immunoSEQ multiplex PCR. The table includes roughly 520,000 clones, 95% to 97% detected once. Study results and caveats: Collection of samples was limited to blood; tissue repertoires likely differ. Naive subsets generally exceeded memory subsets in estimated richness.

This TCR was sampled from a woman aged 25-40 years in good health. The V call is TRBV28, the J call TRBJ1-5, with 12 bases lining up with TRBD1. The material sequenced was naive CD4+ T cells sorted from blood. Subset noted: CD45RA+ positively selected. The CDR3 DNA follows: TGTGCCAGCAGCCCGGGGGACAGGGGGCGAGGCCAGCCCCAGCATTTT. It codes for CASSPGDRGRGQPQHF.